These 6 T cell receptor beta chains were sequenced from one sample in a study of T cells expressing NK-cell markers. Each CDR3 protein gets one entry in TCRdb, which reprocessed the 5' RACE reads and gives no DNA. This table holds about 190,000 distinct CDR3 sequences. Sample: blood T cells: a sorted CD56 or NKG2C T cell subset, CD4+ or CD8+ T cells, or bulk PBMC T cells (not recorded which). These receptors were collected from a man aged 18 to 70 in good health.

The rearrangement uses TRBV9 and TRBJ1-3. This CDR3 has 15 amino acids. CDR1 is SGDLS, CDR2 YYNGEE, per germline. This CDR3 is CASSADGASGNTIYF.

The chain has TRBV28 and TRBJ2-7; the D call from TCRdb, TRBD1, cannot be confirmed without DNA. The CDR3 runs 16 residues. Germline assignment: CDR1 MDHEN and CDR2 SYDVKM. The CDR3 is CASSDRGTYPSYEQYF.

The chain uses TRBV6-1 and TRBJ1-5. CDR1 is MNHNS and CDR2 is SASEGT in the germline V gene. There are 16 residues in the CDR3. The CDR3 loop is CASSERALSSNQPQHF.

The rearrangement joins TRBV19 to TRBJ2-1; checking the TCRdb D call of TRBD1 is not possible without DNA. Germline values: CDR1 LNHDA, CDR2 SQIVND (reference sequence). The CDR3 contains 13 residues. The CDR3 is CASRGGGYNEQFF.

The CDR3 is CATSRPFSQGRRSYNEQFF. The J gene is TRBJ2-1, the V gene TRBV15; TCRdb selects TRBD1, and the lack of DNA leaves this call unchecked. Germline CDR1 and CDR2: LNHNV and YYDKDF (reference sequence). This CDR3 is built from 19 residues.

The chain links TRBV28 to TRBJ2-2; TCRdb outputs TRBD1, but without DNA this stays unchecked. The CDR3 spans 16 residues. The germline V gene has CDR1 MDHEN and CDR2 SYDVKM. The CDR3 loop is CASSFRGTGSTGELFF.